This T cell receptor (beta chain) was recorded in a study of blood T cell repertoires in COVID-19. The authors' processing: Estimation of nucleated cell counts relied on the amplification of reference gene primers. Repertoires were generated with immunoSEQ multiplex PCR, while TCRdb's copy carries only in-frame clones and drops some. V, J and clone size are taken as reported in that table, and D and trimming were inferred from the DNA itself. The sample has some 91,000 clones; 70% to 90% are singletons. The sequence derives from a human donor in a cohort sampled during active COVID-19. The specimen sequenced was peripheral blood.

The DNA of the CDR3 is TGTGCCAGCAGTGAGTTAACAGCTACGTACAATGAGCAGTTCTTC. Amino acid sequence: CASSELTATYNEQFF. The chain uses TRBV2 and TRBJ2-1; unclear D gene. The CDR3 contains 15 residues. Germline CDR1 reads SNHLY; CDR2 reads FYNNEI. V lost 3 bases and J lost 4, with 13 bases in between.